The 10 T cell receptor beta chains in this list originate from one sample, sequenced in a study of blood T cell repertoires in COVID-19. Measured with immunoSEQ multiplex PCR; TCRdb has only the in-frame clones, and not every one. The sample lists around 72,000 clones; more than 85% were seen once. Sequenced: peripheral blood. The receptors derive from a human donor with active COVID-19. The donor label of this sample is uncertain.

The CDR3 sequence is CASSVATRGTEAFF. The DNA for the CDR3 is TGTGCCAGCAGCGTAGCTACCCGGGGGACTGAAGCTTTCTTT. The chain combines TRBV9 with TRBJ1-1, with a weak D call TRBD1 (5 bases). The CDR3 is 14 residues long. Germline lookup yields CDR1 SGDLS and CDR2 YYNGEE. The ends were cut back, 0 bases at V and 5 bases at J, with 11 bases in the middle.

In this sample, this clone turned up once. The V gene is TRBV3-1 (or the pseudogene TRBV3-2), the J gene TRBJ2-5, with 9 positions matching TRBD2. CDR1 LGHDT and CDR2 YNNKEL come from the germline V gene (reference sequence). CDR3 length: 15 amino acids. The V and J ends lost 1 base and 5 bases, in that order; junction bases with no gene match: 5. The CDR3 sequence: CASSQAWREGETQYF. As DNA, the CDR3 is TGTGCCAGCAGCCAAGCCTGGCGGGAGGGGGAGACCCAGTACTTC.

The chain has TRBV10-3 and TRBJ2-1; 8 bases agree with TRBD2. The CDR3 contains 15 residues. From germline, CDR1 is ENHRY and CDR2 SYGVKD. V lost 2 bases to trimming and J lost 6 bases; unmatched junction nucleotides: 6. CDR3 sequence (DNA): TGTGCCATCAGTGAGGGGCGGACTAGCTTCAATGAGCAGTTCTTC. It codes for CAISEGRTSFNEQFF.

The chain carries TRBV28 and TRBJ1-2, with 11 bases identical to TRBD1. The germline V gene has CDR1 MDHEN and CDR2 SYDVKM. This CDR3 is 14 amino acids long. V lost 3 bases, J lost 8 bases, and 5 bases stayed unmatched. CDR3 DNA sequence: TGTGCCAGCAGTTTCGGGACAGGGGGTGAGGGCTACACCTTC. This gives the protein CASSFGTGGEGYTF.

This sequence joins TRBV6-9 and TRBJ2-1; 14 nucleotides line up with TRBD2. This CDR3 is 15 amino acids long. V gave up 4 bases and J gave up 5 bases; unmatched junction bases: 1. Germline V gene data show CDR1 as MNHGY and CDR2 as SVAAGI. The CDR3 DNA sequence: TGTGCCAGCAGTTGGGGACTAGCGGGAGACAATGAGCAGTTCTTC. It yields the protein CASSWGLAGDNEQFF.

The chain couples TRBV11-2 to TRBJ2-3; D may be TRBD1 (6 bases). CDR3 length: 15 amino acids. Germline V lookup: CDR1 SGHAT, CDR2 FQNNGV. V lost 1 base to trimming and J lost 2 bases, with 10 bases between them. The CDR3 here is CASSLGGRNTDTQYF. CDR3 nucleotide sequence: TGTGCCAGCAGCTTAGGGGGGCGGAACACAGATACGCAGTATTTT. The whole variable domain, filled in from reference TRBV11-2 and TRBJ2-3, reads EAGVAQSPRYKIIEKRQSVAFWCNPISGHATLYWYQQILGQGPKLLIQFQNNGVVDDSQLPKDRFSAERLKGVDSTLKIQPAKLEDSAVYLCASSLGGRNTDTQYFGPGTRLTVL.

This clone was observed a few times. This chain uses TRBV7-2 with TRBJ1-3, with TRBD1 identical over 7 bases. Germline V gene data show CDR1 as SGHTA and CDR2 as FQGNSA. The CDR3 contains 12 residues. V was clipped by 5 bases and J by 9 bases; unmatched bases: 4. CDR3 coding DNA: TGTGCCAGCAGCCCAGGGGGTAGCACCATATATTTT. This encodes CASSPGGSTIYF.

The chain joins TRBV27 to TRBJ2-3; TRBD2 aligns across 7 bases. This CDR3 is 13 amino acids long. The V and J ends lost 5 bases and 4 bases, in that order; junction bases with no gene match: 3. Germline V gene lookup returns CDR1 MNHEY and CDR2 SMNVEV (reference sequence). CDR3 region: CASSRGSADTQYF. For the CDR3, the DNA is TGTGCCAGCAGTCGCGGGAGCGCAGATACGCAGTATTTT.

The chain joins TRBV7-3 to TRBJ2-5, with 12 bases identical to TRBD1. Germline CDR1 is SGHTA and CDR2 is FQGTGA. The CDR3 spans 16 residues. V dropped 1 base and J dropped 5; count of bases not matched to a gene: 5. The CDR3 sequence: CASSLMGTGGRETQYF. The CDR3 DNA sequence: TGTGCCAGCAGCTTAATGGGGACAGGGGGCCGGGAGACCCAGTACTTC.

This clone was detected once. This chain joins TRBV6-5 and TRBJ2-1, with 13 bases aligning to TRBD2. V lost 2 bases, J lost 9 bases, and 1 base stayed unmatched. The CDR3 is 14 residues long. Looked up from germline, CDR1 is MNHEY and CDR2 is SVGAGI. This CDR3 reads CASSYGLAGAEQFF. CDR3 sequence (DNA): TGTGCCAGCAGTTACGGACTAGCGGGAGCTGAGCAGTTCTTC.